A selection of T cell receptor beta chains follows, all from one sample in a study of blood T cell repertoires in COVID-19. The method was immunoSEQ multiplex PCR; TCRdb's version includes in-frame clones alone and lacks a portion of them. This sample has about 300,000 clones; roughly 86% occur once, and the top ten carry 1.5% to 2%. Sequenced input: peripheral blood. Receptor source: a woman aged 25-40 years with COVID-19, enrolled during active disease. CDR3s include the opening cysteine and the closing phenylalanine or tryptophan. A D gene is named only where the DNA matches it firmly. Clone size, where shown, is once, few, many, or a class for clones that have expanded.

clone_size,v_call,d_call,j_call,cdr3_aa,cdr3_nt
NA,TRBV4-1,NA,TRBJ2-1,CASSQVGRSQNNEQFF,TGCGCCAGCAGCCAAGTGGGGCGCAGTCAAAACAATGAGCAGTTCTTC
once,TRBV7-6,NA,TRBJ1-1,CASSLTVNTEAFF,TGTGCCAGCAGCTTGACAGTGAACACTGAAGCTTTCTTT
once,TRBV10-1,NA,TRBJ2-3,CASTGAGAADTQYF,TGCGCCAGCACGGGGGCGGGGGCGGCAGATACGCAGTATTTT
NA,TRBV4-2,NA,TRBJ2-7,CASSHQTAYEQYF,TGTGCCAGCAGCCATCAGACAGCCTACGAGCAGTACTTC
NA,TRBV5-8,TRBD1,TRBJ1-6,CASSLAGQGERNSPLHF,TGTGCCAGCAGCTTGGCGGGACAGGGGGAGCGCAATTCACCCCTCCACTTT
NA,TRBV27,NA,TRBJ1-5,CASSLVGNQPQHF,TGTGCCAGCAGTTTAGTCGGCAATCAGCCCCAGCATTTT
NA,TRBV12-3/TRBV12-4,NA,TRBJ1-2,CASSFGGGYTF,TGTGCCAGCAGTTTCGGGGGGGGCTACACCTTC
NA,TRBV5-1,NA,TRBJ1-2,CASSVDSNYGYTF,TGCGCCAGCAGCGTCGACAGTAACTATGGCTACACCTTC
once,TRBV4-1,TRBD1,TRBJ1-5,CASSQDPDRALIPQHF,TGCGCCAGCAGCCAAGATCCCGACAGGGCCCTGATTCCCCAGCATTTT
NA,TRBV19,NA,TRBJ1-6,CASSIAQSSPLHF,TGTGCCAGTAGTATAGCTCAGTCTTCACCCCTCCACTTT
NA,TRBV12-3/TRBV12-4,NA,TRBJ1-1,CASSQDSNTEAFF,TGTGCCAGCAGTCAGGACAGCAACACTGAAGCTTTCTTT
NA,TRBV2,NA,TRBJ1-5,CASSEEVAVGDQPQHF,TGTGCCAGCAGTGAAGAGGTGGCAGTCGGGGATCAGCCCCAGCATTTT
NA,TRBV28,NA,TRBJ1-5,CASLDSYSNQPQHF,TGTGCCAGCTTGGACAGCTATAGCAATCAGCCCCAGCATTTT
NA,TRBV6-4,NA,TRBJ2-3,CASSEMGPTDTQYF,TGTGCCAGCAGCGAGATGGGCCCCACAGATACGCAGTATTTT
NA,TRBV5-4,TRBD1,TRBJ1-6,CASSLQGAGSPLHF,TGTGCCAGCAGCCTACAGGGGGCGGGTTCACCCCTCCACTTT
NA,TRBV20-1,NA,TRBJ1-2,CSARSGGYTF,TGCAGTGCTAGGTCCGGTGGCTACACCTTC
NA,TRBV27,NA,TRBJ1-2,CASSRTESNYGYTF,TGTGCCAGCAGCCGGACAGAGTCTAACTATGGCTACACCTTC
NA,TRBV15,NA,TRBJ1-4,CATSRDRVSTNEKLFF,TGTGCCACCAGCAGAGACAGGGTTTCGACTAATGAAAAACTGTTTTTT
NA,TRBV2,NA,TRBJ1-5,CASSEARGGRQPQHF,TGTGCCAGCAGTGAAGCGAGGGGGGGCCGGCAGCCCCAGCATTTT
once,TRBV6-2/TRBV6-3,TRBD2,TRBJ2-5,CASSYLIASGDRETQYF,TGTGCCAGCAGTTATTTGATCGCTAGCGGGGATAGGGAGACCCAGTACTTC
NA,TRBV4-3,NA,TRBJ1-5,CASSQDLRARGNQPQHF,TGCGCCAGCAGCCAAGATCTCAGGGCCAGGGGCAATCAGCCCCAGCATTTT
once,TRBV7-2,NA,TRBJ1-4,CASSPDLNEKLFF,TGTGCCAGCAGCCCAGATTTGAATGAAAAACTGTTTTTT
NA,TRBV3-1/TRBV3-2,NA,TRBJ2-5,CASALGGASETQYF,TGTGCCAGCGCCCTCGGCGGGGCCAGCGAGACCCAGTACTTC
NA,TRBV12-3/TRBV12-4,NA,TRBJ2-3,CASSFVSSDTQYF,TGTGCCAGCAGTTTCGTCAGTTCCGATACGCAGTATTTT
once,TRBV7-3,NA,TRBJ2-3,CASSLGEGVDTQYF,TGTGCCAGCAGCTTAGGTGAGGGCGTAGATACGCAGTATTTT
NA,TRBV2,NA,TRBJ1-6,CASSEGADSLSPLHF,TGTGCCAGCAGTGAAGGGGCCGACAGCCTTTCACCCCTCCACTTT
NA,TRBV28,TRBD1,TRBJ1-2,CASSLLGTDYGYTF,TGTGCCAGCAGTTTATTGGGGACAGATTATGGCTACACCTTC
NA,TRBV29-1,NA,TRBJ2-3,CSVGMGDTQYF,TGCAGCGTTGGGATGGGCGATACGCAGTATTTT
NA,TRBV11-3,NA,TRBJ1-6,CASSLSSYNSPLHF,TGTGCCAGCAGCTTGAGCTCCTATAATTCACCCCTCCACTTT
NA,TRBV13,NA,TRBJ2-5,CASSLYQGGQTQYF,TGTGCCAGCAGCTTGTACCAGGGAGGACAGACCCAGTACTTC
NA,TRBV5-1,NA,TRBJ1-4,CASSAGDGEKLFF,TGCGCCAGCAGCGCAGGGGACGGGGAAAAACTGTTTTTT
NA,TRBV24-1,TRBD1,TRBJ1-4,CATSDSGGGLFF,TGTGCCACCAGTGATTCAGGGGGAGGACTGTTTTTT
few,TRBV15,TRBD2,TRBJ2-3,CATSRDPGGATDTQYF,TGTGCCACCAGCAGAGATCCGGGGGGGGCTACAGATACGCAGTATTTT
NA,TRBV27,NA,TRBJ1-2,CASRDPHRGYTF,TGTGCCAGCAGGGACCCGCACAGGGGCTACACCTTC
NA,TRBV5-1,TRBD2,TRBJ2-3,CASSTGTSGGVGTDTQYF,TGCGCCAGCAGCACTGGGACTAGCGGGGGAGTTGGCACAGATACGCAGTATTTT
NA,TRBV27,NA,TRBJ1-1,CASSLRSNTEAFF,TGTGCCAGCAGTTTACGGTCGAACACTGAAGCTTTCTTT
NA,TRBV6-5,NA,TRBJ2-7,CASTDPLQDYEQYF,TGTGCCAGCACCGACCCACTACAAGACTACGAGCAGTACTTC
NA,TRBV4-3,TRBD2,TRBJ2-1,CASSQDRQRGGYEQFF,TGCGCCAGCAGCCAAGATCGCCAGCGGGGGGGCTATGAGCAGTTCTTC
NA,TRBV20-1,NA,TRBJ1-1,CSAPFNTEAFF,TGCAGTGCTCCGTTCAACACTGAAGCTTTCTTT
once,TRBV5-5,NA,TRBJ2-7,CASRLGGLNGEQYF,TGTGCCAGCCGCTTGGGAGGTCTTAACGGGGAGCAGTACTTC
many,TRBV6-1,NA,TRBJ1-5,CASSDRAKQPQHF,TGTGCCAGCAGTGACAGGGCGAAACAGCCCCAGCATTTT
once,TRBV2,NA,TRBJ1-2,CASSDTQARGYTF,TGTGCCAGCAGTGACACCCAGGCCAGGGGCTACACCTTC
NA,TRBV7-3,NA,TRBJ1-1,CASSLTPGTEAFF,TGTGCCAGCAGTTTGACACCGGGGACTGAAGCTTTCTTT
once,TRBV5-1,TRBD1,TRBJ1-1,CASSMGQTNTEAFF,TGCGCCAGCAGCATGGGACAGACAAACACTGAAGCTTTCTTT
NA,TRBV5-6,TRBD1,TRBJ1-1,CASSWDRMNTEAFF,TGTGCCAGCAGCTGGGACAGGATGAACACTGAAGCTTTCTTT
NA,TRBV6-5,TRBD2,TRBJ2-1,CASGSGTSVGNEQFF,TGTGCCAGCGGATCCGGGACTAGCGTCGGGAATGAGCAGTTCTTC
NA,TRBV6-2/TRBV6-3,TRBD1,TRBJ1-1,CASSHDSTGTTEAFF,TGTGCCAGCAGTCACGACTCGACAGGGACGACTGAAGCTTTCTTT
NA,TRBV2,NA,TRBJ1-5,CASTRGRGNQPQHF,TGTGCCAGCACGCGGGGGAGAGGCAATCAGCCCCAGCATTTT
NA,TRBV7-2,TRBD1,TRBJ1-4,CASSTRQGLTNEKLFF,TGTGCCAGCAGCACCCGACAGGGACTAACTAATGAAAAACTGTTTTTT
few,TRBV5-1,TRBD1,TRBJ1-1,CASSSGTAMNTEAFF,TGCGCCAGCAGCTCCGGGACAGCGATGAACACTGAAGCTTTCTTT
NA,TRBV5-4,NA,TRBJ2-5,CASSSGEVSLQGETQYF,TGTGCCAGCAGTTCCGGGGAGGTATCCCTCCAGGGTGAGACCCAGTACTTC
NA,TRBV2,NA,TRBJ1-3,CASSADSGNTIYF,TGTGCCAGCAGTGCAGATTCTGGAAACACCATATATTTT
NA,TRBV6-5,NA,TRBJ2-1,CASSYSRQTNEQFF,TGTGCCAGCAGTTACTCGAGACAGACCAATGAGCAGTTCTTC
NA,TRBV28,NA,TRBJ1-2,CASSFERNRAKYGYTF,TGTGCCAGCAGTTTTGAGCGCAACAGGGCTAAATATGGCTACACCTTC
NA,TRBV28,TRBD1,TRBJ1-6,CASTTTGTGGTLALHF,TGTGCCAGCACTACGACCGGGACAGGGGGCACGTTGGCCCTCCACTTT
NA,TRBV9,NA,TRBJ2-5,CASSVEAGAEETQYF,TGTGCCAGCAGCGTAGAGGCGGGGGCCGAGGAGACCCAGTACTTC
once,TRBV7-9,NA,TRBJ1-1,CASSETTGWTEAFF,TGTGCCAGCAGCGAAACTACAGGGTGGACTGAAGCTTTCTTT
NA,TRBV19,NA,TRBJ1-6,CASSPGKAYNSPLHF,TGTGCCAGTAGCCCCGGGAAAGCCTATAATTCACCCCTCCACTTT
NA,TRBV6-2/TRBV6-3,NA,TRBJ2-5,CASSYTLETQYF,TGTGCCAGCAGTTACACTCTGGAGACCCAGTACTTC